This entry lists 32 T cell receptor beta chains sequenced from one sample in a study of naive and memory T cell subsets. Study conclusions and caveats: A few larger clonotypes appeared in naive repertoires, especially CD8, possibly memory cells re-expressing CD45RA.

The beta constant-region primer was an equimolar mix of two oligonucleotides covering TRBC1 and TRBC2. Ligated cDNA was amplified by four rounds of PCR with nested alpha and beta constant-region primers and SP2. MiXCR was run by TCRdb on the UMI-ligation and nested PCR reads, yielding one entry per CDR3 protein. The sample lists about 150,000 distinct CDR3 sequences, 22% occurring once. These TCRs are of unknown antigen specificity. The source material was naive CD4+ T cells from blood. These receptors all come from a human donor in good health.

The V call is TRBV6-4, the J call TRBJ2-3, with 8 bases that match TRBD1. The J segment lost 2 bases and the V segment lost 4 bases, leaving 5 bases of the junction unmatched. Germline CDR1 is MRHNA and CDR2 is SNTAGT. The CDR3 sequence is 15 residues long. As DNA, the CDR3 is TGTGCCAGCAGTGCGGACAGGGCCGTCACAGATACGCAGTATTTT. Translation: CASSADRAVTDTQYF.

This clonotype showed up just a few times. The chain links TRBV28 to TRBJ2-3, with D unclear. The CDR3 spans 12 residues. Trimming stripped 3 bases from V and 4 bases from J, with 5 bases between. The V gene's germline CDR1 is MDHEN and CDR2 SYDVKM. CDR3 region: CASSFRADTQYF. The CDR3 DNA reads TGTGCCAGCAGTTTTAGAGCAGATACGCAGTATTTT.

There are a few counts of this clonotype. The rearrangement uses TRBV29-1 and TRBJ2-7, with a tentative D call TRBD1 (5 bases). Germline CDR1 and CDR2: SQVTM and ANQGSEA. Trimming cost V 5 bases and J 4 bases, with 12 bases left between them. The CDR3 consists of 12 residues. For the CDR3, the DNA is TGCAGCGTTCGATGGGGCAGTTACGAGCAGTACTTC. This codes for CSVRWGSYEQYF.

The chain links TRBV20-1 to TRBJ2-3; D ambiguous. The length of the CDR3 is 14 residues. The V end lost 0 bases, the J end lost 6 bases, and 13 bases lay between the germline ends. CDR1 and CDR2 (germline): DFQATT, SNEGSKA (reference sequence). The chain's CDR3 is CSARDPLVRDTQYF. Here the CDR3 DNA reads TGCAGTGCTAGAGATCCCCTAGTTAGGGATACGCAGTATTTT.

There are many counts of this clonotype. The chain is built from TRBV6-2 or TRBV6-3 and TRBJ2-1; TRBD1 matches at 9 bases. The junction had 9 bases not matched to a gene; V was cut back by 6 bases and J by 3 bases. Germline V gene sequence: CDR1 MNHEY, CDR2 SVGEGT. The length of the CDR3 is 16 residues. The CDR3 reads CASRLTPGQGYNEQFF. The CDR3 coding sequence is TGTGCCAGCAGACTGACTCCGGGACAGGGCTACAATGAGCAGTTCTTC.

The V call is TRBV16, the J call TRBJ1-4; no firm D call. The CDR3 runs 15 residues. V gave up 2 bases and J gave up 0 bases, with 7 bases separating them. Germline V gives CDR1 KGHSY, CDR2 FQNENV. In DNA form, the CDR3 reads TGTGCCAGCAGCCAAAGAATTACAACTAATGAAAAACTGTTTTTT. It yields the protein CASSQRITTNEKLFF.

The chain links TRBV30 to TRBJ2-3; D might be TRBD1 (5 bases). Germline V gene sequence: CDR1 GTSNPN, CDR2 SVGIG (reference sequence). The CDR3 covers 15 residues. Trimming removed 0 bases at V and 4 bases at J, with 14 bases between. CDR3 nucleotides: TGTGCCTGGAGTGTACAGGCCGGGCTGGCAGATACGCAGTATTTT. This gives the protein CAWSVQAGLADTQYF.

J is TRBJ2-2 and V is TRBV7-3, with 7 positions matching TRBD1. J was trimmed by 6 bases and V by 4 bases; bases with no gene match: 2. CDR1 is SGHTA and CDR2 is FQGTGA in the germline V gene. CDR3 length equals 13 residues. This CDR3 reads CASSSQGSGELFF. The CDR3 nucleotides read TGTGCCAGCAGCTCACAGGGGTCCGGGGAGCTGTTTTTT.

This rearrangement joins TRBV7-9 to TRBJ2-1; 12 bases are a match to TRBD2. V lost 1 base to trimming and J lost 4 bases; unmatched junction nucleotides: 8. The germline V gene encodes CDR1 SEHNR and CDR2 FQNEAQ (reference sequence). CDR3 length: 18 residues. The CDR3 here is CASSLGSSGRASYNEQFF. In DNA, the CDR3 is TGTGCCAGCAGCTTAGGATCTAGCGGGAGGGCCTCTTACAATGAGCAGTTCTTC.

This clonotype was detected only a few times. This rearrangement joins TRBV19 to TRBJ2-3; 10 bases align to TRBD2. The CDR3 has 14 amino acids. Trimming removed 10 bases from V and 2 bases from J; junction bases left unmatched: 6. Germline V gives CDR1 LNHDA, CDR2 SQIVND (reference sequence). In nucleotides, the CDR3 is TGTGCCACCCGGACTAGCGGTAACACAGATACGCAGTATTTT. Translating it yields CATRTSGNTDTQYF.

This clonotype was recorded a few times. The chain employs TRBV29-1 and TRBJ2-5; the match to TRBD2 covers 10 bases. V trimming: 4 bases; J trimming: 4 bases; junction bases outside the gene matches: 6. CDR3 length: 14 residues. Germline CDR1 and CDR2: SQVTM and ANQGSEA. CDR3 protein: CSVGGAGGLETQYF. CDR3 DNA: TGCAGCGTTGGTGGAGCGGGAGGGTTAGAGACCCAGTACTTC.

The chain employs TRBV5-1 and TRBJ2-1, with TRBD2 matching over 12 bases. V trimming: 0 bases; J trimming: 7 bases; junction bases outside the gene matches: 2. This CDR3 is built from 15 residues. Germline V gene data show CDR1 as SGHRS and CDR2 as YFSETQ. CDR3 nucleotides: TGCGCCAGCAGCTTGGCTAGCGGGAGGGAAAATGAGCAGTTCTTC. Amino acids: CASSLASGRENEQFF.

This clonotype was counted a few times. One junction end disagrees with the germline gene, perhaps due to a read error. The chain couples TRBV27 to TRBJ2-3; 8 bases are shared with TRBD2. CDR1 and CDR2 (germline): MNHEY, SMNVEV (reference sequence). This CDR3 is 16 amino acids long. CDR3 loop: CASSLYSGARTDTQYF. The CDR3 DNA reads as TGTGCCAGCAGCTTATATAGCGGGGCCCGCACAGATACGCAGTATTTT.

V is TRBV30 and J is TRBJ2-7, with D hard to call. V was pared by 2 bases and J by 2 bases, with 19 bases between. This CDR3 has 16 amino acids. The V gene's germline CDR1 is GTSNPN and CDR2 SVGIG (reference sequence). For the CDR3, the DNA is TGTGCCTGGAGTACCAAAGCCTTAAAACTACCCTACGAGCAGTACTTC. The encoded protein is CAWSTKALKLPYEQYF.

The gene calls are TRBV12-2 and TRBJ2-7. TRBV12-2 corresponds to a pseudogene. This CDR3 has 14 amino acids. The chain's CDR3 is CASRLSGSVDEQYF. Written as DNA, the CDR3 is TGTGCAAGTCGCTTAAGCGGGAGTGTCGACGAGCAGTACTTC.

The genes are TRBV18 and TRBJ2-3; D uncertain. CDR1 KGHSH and CDR2 LQKENI come from the germline V gene. Trimming took 2 bases from V and 6 from J, leaving 3 bases between them. The CDR3 totals 11 residues. In DNA, the CDR3 is TGTGCCAGCTCACCATATGATACGCAGTATTTT. This translates into CASSPYDTQYF. The full variable domain, in which reference TRBV18 and TRBJ2-3 provide the parts outside the CDR3, is NAGVMQNPRHLVRRRGQEARLRCSPMKGHSHVYWYRQLPEEGLKFMVYLQKENIIDESGMPKERFSAEFPKEGPSILRIQQVVRGDSAAYFCASSPYDTQYFGPGTRLTVL.

The CDR3 nucleotides read TGCAGCGTTGGGGGGCCTACCGGGACAGGGTACAATGAGCAGTTCTTC. Translation gives CSVGGPTGTGYNEQFF. The V call is TRBV29-1, the J call TRBJ2-1; 9 bases are shared with TRBD1. CDR1 is SQVTM and CDR2 is ANQGSEA in the germline V gene. This CDR3 has 16 amino acids. Germline trimming cut 4 bases from V and 4 bases from J; bases unmatched to any gene: 11.

This clonotype was seen many times. The V call is TRBV4-3, the J call TRBJ2-1; D possibly matches TRBD1 or TRBD2 (5 bases each). The CDR3 loop spans 14 amino acids. The V end was cut by 8 bases, the J end by 4 bases, with 15 bases between. Germline V gene data show CDR1 as LGHNA and CDR2 as YSLEER. The CDR3 is CASSRDGLYNEQFF. The CDR3 nucleotides are TGCGCCAGCTCCCGGGACGGCCTGTACAATGAGCAGTTCTTC.

The genes are TRBV5-1 and TRBJ2-6, with D unresolved. Deletions cut 5 bases from V and 6 bases from J, with 15 bases between. CDR3 length equals 15 residues. Germline lookup yields CDR1 SGHRS and CDR2 YFSETQ. CDR3 bases: TGCGCCAGCAGTTTTAACGGCCCCCAGGCCAACGTCCTGACTTTC. Translation: CASSFNGPQANVLTF. The variable domain in full, with the rest retrieved from reference TRBV5-1 and TRBJ2-6, is KAGVTQTPRYLIKTRGQQVTLSCSPISGHRSVSWYQQTPGQGLQFLFEYFSETQRNKGNFPGRFSGRQFSNSRSEMNVSTLELGDSALYLCASSFNGPQANVLTFGAGSRLTVL.

CDR3 amino acids: CASRLAGGFEQFF. The DNA of the CDR3 is TGTGCCAGTCGCCTAGCGGGGGGTTTTGAGCAGTTCTTC. The chain carries TRBV3-1 and TRBJ2-1; 11 nucleotides line up with TRBD2. V dropped 9 bases and J dropped 9; count of bases not matched to a gene: 7. The CDR3 sequence is 13 residues long. Germline V CDR1 and CDR2: LGHDT, YNNKEL (reference sequence).

The chain recombines TRBV11-3 with TRBJ2-3; tentative D call: TRBD2 (6 bases). Trimming shortened V by 5 bases and J by 3 bases, and 21 bases separated the two germline ends. Germline-derived CDR1 and CDR2 are SGHNT and YENEEA. CDR3 length: 17 residues. Here the CDR3 DNA reads TGTGCCAGCAGCCCCGGTCGAGGGGAGGTAGCGACAGATACGCAGTATTTT. Residues: CASSPGRGEVATDTQYF.

The V gene is TRBV20-1, the J gene TRBJ2-5; D is unclear. With 3 bases removed from V and 2 bases from J, the gap between germline ends came to 7 bases. Per the germline V gene, CDR1 is DFQATT and CDR2 is SNEGSKA (reference sequence). The CDR3 spans 12 residues. The CDR3 spells CSARVRQETQYF. CDR3 DNA: TGCAGTGCTAGGGTCAGACAAGAGACCCAGTACTTC.

This clonotype was observed a few times. CDR3 amino acids: CSAREERLPGYIFF. CDR3 coding DNA: TGCAGTGCTAGAGAAGAGAGGCTACCGGGATACATATTCTTC. The chain links TRBV20-1 to TRBJ2-1, with D perhaps matching TRBD2 (5 bases). CDR1 and CDR2 (germline): DFQATT, SNEGSKA (reference sequence). CDR3 size: 14 residues. V was cut by 0 bases and J by 16 bases, with 22 bases left in between.

The genes are TRBV4-3 and TRBJ2-7; D uncertain. The germline V gene encodes CDR1 LGHNA and CDR2 YSLEER. There are 15 residues in the CDR3. V was cut by 0 bases and J by 3 bases, with 12 bases left in between. The CDR3 sequence is CASSQDFKANYEQYF. In DNA, the CDR3 is TGCGCCAGCAGCCAAGATTTTAAGGCCAACTACGAGCAGTACTTC.

Only one count was recorded for this clonotype. The chain employs TRBV7-2 and TRBJ2-1, with no clear D. Germline CDR1 reads SGHTA; CDR2 reads FQGNSA. The CDR3 contains 14 residues. V lost 3 bases and J lost 0, with 6 bases in between. The CDR3 sequence: CASSLLISYNEQFF. In DNA form, the CDR3 reads TGTGCCAGCAGCTTGTTAATCTCCTACAATGAGCAGTTCTTC.

The rearrangement joins TRBV6-6 to TRBJ2-1; TRBD1 matches 7 bases. Germline CDR1 reads MNHNY; CDR2 reads SVGAGI (reference sequence). The CDR3 has 16 amino acids. V trimming: 4 bases; J trimming: 0 bases; junction bases outside the gene matches: 6. CDR3 region: CASSFRGQSSYNEQFF. CDR3 DNA sequence: TGTGCCAGCAGTTTCCGGGGACAGAGCTCCTACAATGAGCAGTTCTTC.

This clonotype has a handful of counts. The chain employs TRBV3-1 and TRBJ1-1; 7 bases are a match to TRBD1. Trimming removed 5 bases from V and 4 bases from J; junction bases left unmatched: 4. Germline V gene sequence: CDR1 LGHDT, CDR2 YNNKEL (reference sequence). The CDR3 sequence is 13 residues long. The CDR3 reads CASSAQGTTEAFF. CDR3 sequence (DNA): TGTGCCAGCAGCGCACAGGGGACCACTGAAGCTTTCTTT.

This sequence joins TRBV28 and TRBJ2-5; D gene ambiguous. CDR1 MDHEN and CDR2 SYDVKM come from the germline V gene. V dropped 9 bases and J dropped 5 bases, with 19 bases sitting between them. This CDR3 spans 14 amino acids. As DNA, the CDR3 is TGTGCCAGGGTCCCCAGGCCGCCCTTGGAGACCCAGTACTTC. Its translation: CARVPRPPLETQYF.

This clonotype showed up just a few times. The chain uses TRBV29-1 and TRBJ2-2; D is unresolved. The V gene lost 6 bases and the J gene lost 4 bases, with 9 bases spanning the gap. The CDR3 totals 12 residues. Germline assignment: CDR1 SQVTM and CDR2 ANQGSEA. CDR3 sequence: CSVLLFTGELFF. The CDR3 DNA reads TGCAGCGTCCTCCTCTTCACCGGGGAGCTGTTTTTT.

The chain is built from TRBV20-1 and TRBJ1-2; TRBD1 matches 8 bases. Per the germline V gene, CDR1 is DFQATT and CDR2 is SNEGSKA (reference sequence). Trimming took 3 bases from V and 0 from J; bases not matched to a gene: 3. This CDR3 region has 14 residues. CDR3 protein: CSARPGGTNYGYTF. DNA of the CDR3: TGCAGTGCTAGGCCAGGGGGCACTAACTATGGCTACACCTTC.

This clonotype was seen a few times. CDR3 DNA sequence: TGTGCCAGCAGTTACTCGAGAAACCGAGAGACCCAGTACTTC. It is translated as CASSYSRNRETQYF. This chain connects TRBV6-5 to TRBJ2-5, with D uncertain. Germline values: CDR1 MNHEY, CDR2 SVGAGI. The V gene lost 0 bases and the J gene lost 4 bases, with 9 bases spanning the gap. The CDR3 spans 14 residues.

The chain has TRBV5-1 and TRBJ2-6, with D perhaps matching TRBD1 (5 bases). The germline V and J ends were trimmed by 6 bases and 0 bases, with 7 bases remaining between them. Germline CDR1 SGHRS, CDR2 YFSETQ. This CDR3 comprises 14 residues. The CDR3 sequence: CASKQDSGANVLTF. The CDR3, as DNA: TGCGCCAGCAAACAGGACTCTGGGGCCAACGTCCTGACTTTC.